This is a list of T cell receptor beta chains from one sample in a study of shared clonotypes between healthy human individuals. Measured with immunoSEQ multiplex PCR; TCRdb has only the in-frame clones, and not every one. The data contain about 990,000 clones, around 78% of them singletons. Material for sequencing was memory CD4+ T cells from PBMCs. The source of these receptors is a man younger than 35 in good health. Some clones in this sample may be carry-over from other donors' samples. Both conserved end residues are part of each CDR3. Each record gives: V gene, J gene, clone size, D gene, CDR3 DNA, CDR3 protein. The D gene is left open where the match is weak. Expanded clones are given a class, and other clones once, few, many or no size at all.

V gene: TRBV9
J gene: TRBJ2-5
clone size: .
D gene: TRBD2
CDR3 DNA: TGTGCCAGCAGCGTCACTAGCGGAGAATGGGAGACCCAGTACTTC
CDR3 protein: CASSVTSGEWETQYF

V gene: TRBV6-5
J gene: TRBJ2-3
clone size: .
D gene: TRBD1
CDR3 DNA: TGTGCCAGCAGTTCGGGACAGGGCGACACAGATACGCAGTATTTT
CDR3 protein: CASSSGQGDTDTQYF

V gene: TRBV18
J gene: TRBJ2-4
clone size: .
D gene: TRBD1
CDR3 DNA: TGTGCCAGCTCACGGACACAGGGGGCAGTCAAAAACATTCAGTACTTC
CDR3 protein: CASSRTQGAVKNIQYF

V gene: TRBV5-1
J gene: TRBJ2-3
clone size: .
D gene: TRBD2
CDR3 DNA: TGCGCCAGCAGCTCTACTAGCGGGAGGAATACGCAGTATTTT
CDR3 protein: CASSSTSGRNTQYF

V gene: TRBV7-2
J gene: TRBJ2-7
clone size: .
D gene: .
CDR3 DNA: TGTGCCAGCAGCTTAGAGGGGCAGGGGAAACCCCCCTACGAGCAGTACTTC
CDR3 protein: CASSLEGQGKPPYEQYF

V gene: TRBV28
J gene: TRBJ1-2
clone size: .
D gene: TRBD1
CDR3 DNA: TGTGCCAGCAGTCTCTCCTCGGACAGGCCCTATGGCTACACCTTC
CDR3 protein: CASSLSSDRPYGYTF

V gene: TRBV7-2
J gene: TRBJ2-5
clone size: .
D gene: .
CDR3 DNA: TGTGCCAGCAGCCCGCTTACTTCGGGGGAGACCCAGTACTTC
CDR3 protein: CASSPLTSGETQYF

V gene: TRBV2
J gene: TRBJ1-1
clone size: once
D gene: .
CDR3 DNA: TGTGCCAGCAGTGATGACAGGACGAACACTGAAGCTTTCTTT
CDR3 protein: CASSDDRTNTEAFF

V gene: TRBV28
J gene: TRBJ1-1
clone size: .
D gene: .
CDR3 DNA: TGTGCCAGCAGTTTCCCACAGGGTAGGTTAGAAGCTTTCTTT
CDR3 protein: CASSFPQGRLEAFF

V gene: TRBV27
J gene: TRBJ2-3
clone size: once
D gene: TRBD2
CDR3 DNA: TGTGCCAGCAGTACCCTTGGTCGGGGAGGGAGTAGGCCGGAGACAGATACGCAGTATTTT
CDR3 protein: CASSTLGRGGSRPETDTQYF

V gene: TRBV2
J gene: TRBJ1-1
clone size: once
D gene: TRBD1
CDR3 DNA: TGTGCCAGCAGGAGAGGACAGGGGACCATGAACACTGAAGCTTTCTTT
CDR3 protein: CASRRGQGTMNTEAFF

V gene: TRBV7-9
J gene: TRBJ2-5
clone size: .
D gene: .
CDR3 DNA: TGTGCCAGCAGCTCCAGGGCAATTGAGGAGACCCAGTACTTC
CDR3 protein: CASSSRAIEETQYF

V gene: TRBV5-1
J gene: TRBJ1-2
clone size: .
D gene: TRBD1
CDR3 DNA: TGCGCCAGCAGCCCGGGACAGGCGAGAGACTATGGCTACACCTTC
CDR3 protein: CASSPGQARDYGYTF

V gene: TRBV27
J gene: TRBJ1-5
clone size: .
D gene: .
CDR3 DNA: TGTGCCAGCAGTACATACAGGGCCGGTCAGCCCCAGCATTTT
CDR3 protein: CASSTYRAGQPQHF

V gene: TRBV2
J gene: TRBJ1-5
clone size: many
D gene: .
CDR3 DNA: TGTGCCAGCAGTGGAGACAGCGCGCAGCCCCAGCATTTT
CDR3 protein: CASSGDSAQPQHF

V gene: TRBV19
J gene: TRBJ2-7
clone size: .
D gene: TRBD1
CDR3 DNA: TGTGCCAGTAGTGCGGGGACAGGGGCCTACGAGCAGTACTTC
CDR3 protein: CASSAGTGAYEQYF

V gene: TRBV9
J gene: TRBJ2-3
clone size: .
D gene: .
CDR3 DNA: TGTGCCAGCAGCGTAGGCCAGGCAGATACGCAGTATTTT
CDR3 protein: CASSVGQADTQYF